Below are 30 T cell receptor beta chains sequenced from a single sample in a study of shared clonotypes between healthy human individuals (dated by TCRdb to the early 2020s). Libraries were made using the immunoSEQ multiplex PCR assay. Imported from immuneACCESS, the table was reduced by TCRdb to in-frame sequences with V and J called. These copies leave out some clones; in studies compared against another copy, an unresolved V gene accounts for under half, and the cause of the remainder is not known. Here the sample has some 2.1 million clones; about 95% occur a single time. The top ten clonotypes cover approximately 1.2% of the sample. CD8 naive samples consisted of CD45RO-negative cells that were positively selected for CCR7, yielding a CD45RA+CCR7+ population without TemRA cells. Specimen: naive CD8+ T cells sorted from blood. The sample's cell subset or site label is to be understood as: CD45RA+CCR7+. The source is a man younger than 35 in good health.

This chain connects TRBV10-3 to TRBJ2-7; D uncertain. Germline values: CDR1 ENHRY, CDR2 SYGVKD. The CDR3 is made up of 12 amino acids. Trimming cost V 3 bases and J 3 bases, with 6 bases left between them. The CDR3 is CAISDWSYEQYF. The CDR3 nucleotides read TGTGCCATCAGTGACTGGAGCTACGAGCAGTACTTC.

The rearrangement links TRBV18 to TRBJ2-5; the D is unclear. V shed 0 bases and J shed 1 base, with 12 bases lying between them. The CDR3 spans 16 residues. Germline loops: CDR1 KGHSH, CDR2 LQKENI. CDR3 nucleotide sequence: TGTGCCAGCTCACCACCGGTCAGCAGTGGCCAAGAGACCCAGTACTTC. Translated, it gives CASSPPVSSGQETQYF.

The chain recombines TRBV19 with TRBJ2-3; the D gene could be TRBD1 or TRBD2 (5 bases each). The CDR3 runs to 16 residues. Looked up from germline, CDR1 is LNHDA and CDR2 is SQIVND (reference sequence). V shed 0 bases and J shed 2 bases, with 12 bases lying between them. The CDR3 protein is CASSIDPPGLTDTQYF. CDR3 nucleotides: TGTGCCAGTAGTATAGACCCGCCGGGGCTCACAGATACGCAGTATTTT.

V is TRBV11-2 and J is TRBJ1-6; D ambiguous. Germline V CDR1 and CDR2: SGHAT, FQNNGV. Trimming stripped 5 bases from V and 14 bases from J, with 16 bases between. The CDR3 consists of 13 residues. The CDR3 region is CASSPIPAATLHF. CDR3 sequence (DNA): TGTGCCAGCAGCCCAATACCCGCCGCAACCCTCCACTTT.

This sequence joins TRBV6-5 and TRBJ2-1, with D unresolved. In germline, CDR1 is MNHEY, CDR2 SVGAGI. The CDR3 extends over 12 amino acids. Trimming took 8 bases from V and 6 from J, leaving 11 bases between them. In DNA form, the CDR3 reads TGTGCCAGCGAGACCGCCGGCAATGAGCAGTTCTTC. Protein product: CASETAGNEQFF.

The chain links TRBV5-1 to TRBJ1-1; 12 bases agree with TRBD1. V gave up 4 bases and J gave up 1 base; unmatched junction bases: 11. The germline V gene has CDR1 SGHRS and CDR2 YFSETQ. CDR3 length: 18 amino acids. The CDR3 sequence: CASSSPRDRGLPNTEAFF. CDR3 nucleotide sequence: TGCGCCAGCAGCAGTCCTAGGGACAGGGGGCTCCCGAACACTGAAGCTTTCTTT.

The chain employs TRBV9 and TRBJ2-7, with D hard to call. This CDR3 is built from 15 residues. The germline V and J ends were trimmed by 3 bases and 5 bases, with 18 bases remaining between them. Germline V gene sequence: CDR1 SGDLS, CDR2 YYNGEE. CDR3 DNA: TGTGCCAGCAGCGAGACACCCGGGCCACTGCACGAGCAGTACTTC. This sequence encodes CASSETPGPLHEQYF.

The rearrangement uses TRBV30 and TRBJ2-3; D remains unclear. Germline V gene sequence: CDR1 GTSNPN, CDR2 SVGIG (reference sequence). The CDR3 is made up of 18 amino acids. V was cut by 1 base and J by 0 bases, with 20 bases left in between. CDR3: CAWSGPWALRYSTDTQYF. In DNA, the CDR3 is TGTGCCTGGAGTGGGCCCTGGGCCCTTAGATATAGCACAGATACGCAGTATTTT.

The rearrangement joins TRBV9 to TRBJ2-7; D might be TRBD1 (5 bases). This CDR3 spans 13 amino acids. Germline V gene sequence: CDR1 SGDLS, CDR2 YYNGEE. V dropped 3 bases and J dropped 6 bases, with 13 bases sitting between them. CDR3 protein: CASSGRSGPEQYF. For the CDR3, the DNA is TGTGCCAGCAGCGGTAGGTCAGGGCCCGAGCAGTACTTC.

The chain uses TRBV4-3 and TRBJ2-7; 7 bases fit TRBD2. The CDR3 sequence is 14 residues long. Per the germline V gene, CDR1 is LGHNA and CDR2 is YSLEER. V shed 4 bases, J shed 7 bases, and the junction held 10 bases outside the gene matches. CDR3 sequence (DNA): TGCGCCAGCAGCCTAGTTGGCGGGAGTGGAGAGCAGTACTTC. This encodes CASSLVGGSGEQYF.

The rearrangement links TRBV9 to TRBJ1-2; the D gene is possibly TRBD1 (6 bases). The CDR3 loop spans 12 amino acids. The V end was cut by 5 bases, the J end by 6 bases, with 11 bases between. The germline V gene has CDR1 SGDLS and CDR2 YYNGEE. This chain's CDR3 is CASSKGEDGYTF. CDR3 in DNA: TGTGCCAGCAGTAAGGGGGAGGATGGCTACACCTTC.

This chain links TRBV27 with TRBJ2-7; D may be TRBD2 (7 bases). Trimming pared 6 bases from V and 3 bases from J, leaving 21 bases between. This CDR3 comprises 16 residues. In germline, CDR1 is MNHEY, CDR2 SMNVEV (reference sequence). The CDR3 DNA reads TGTGCCAGCAGCCCTTCTTGGGGGGGCTACTACTACGAGCAGTACTTC. This codes for CASSPSWGGYYYEQYF.

The V gene is TRBV10-3, the J gene TRBJ2-7, with D maybe TRBD1 (6 bases). The CDR3 is made up of 12 amino acids. V shed 10 bases and J shed 3 bases, with 13 bases lying between them. The germline V gene encodes CDR1 ENHRY and CDR2 SYGVKD. For the CDR3, the DNA is TGTGCCACGTGGGAAGGGGGCTACGAGCAGTACTTC. It yields the protein CATWEGGYEQYF.

This clone was detected once. V and J are TRBV4-1 and TRBJ2-7; 10 nucleotides match TRBD2. Trimming at V came to 1 base and at J to 4 bases, leaving 4 bases not matched to a gene. The CDR3 is 15 residues long. The germline V gene encodes CDR1 MGHRA and CDR2 YSYEKL. The CDR3 sequence is CASSQALTSGYEQYF. DNA for the CDR3: TGCGCCAGCAGCCAAGCATTGACTAGCGGGTACGAGCAGTACTTC.

The chain uses TRBV6-1 and TRBJ2-5, with D tentatively TRBD1 (6 bases). Deletions cut 2 bases from V and 5 bases from J, with 15 bases between. The CDR3 spans 15 residues. The germline CDR1 and CDR2 sequences are MNHNS and SASEGT. This CDR3 reads CASSEWDIPGETQYF. CDR3 bases: TGTGCCAGCAGTGAATGGGACATCCCCGGGGAGACCCAGTACTTC.

The chain recombines TRBV27 with TRBJ1-2; perhaps TRBD1 as D (5 bases). The germline V gene encodes CDR1 MNHEY and CDR2 SMNVEV (reference sequence). CDR3 length: 15 amino acids. Trimming shortened V by 3 bases and J by 5 bases, and 16 bases separated the two germline ends. CDR3 nucleotides: TGTGCCAGCAGTTTTGAGGTCTCAGGGATGTATGGCTACACCTTC. Its protein is CASSFEVSGMYGYTF.

V and J are TRBV20-1 and TRBJ1-1; D is unclear. The germline gives CDR1 DFQATT, CDR2 SNEGSKA (reference sequence). The CDR3 is made up of 11 amino acids. The V end lost 4 bases, the J end lost 8 bases, and 11 bases lay between the germline ends. As DNA, the CDR3 is TGCAGTGCTAAACAGTCTCCGGAAGCTTTCTTT. It translates to CSAKQSPEAFF.

V and J are TRBV5-6 and TRBJ2-1, with D perhaps matching TRBD1 or TRBD2 (5 bases each). Trimming cost V 4 bases and J 8 bases, with 13 bases left between them. The germline V gene has CDR1 SGHDT and CDR2 YYEEEE. This CDR3 has 13 residues. The CDR3 region is CASSRDQVDEQFF. The CDR3 bases are TGTGCCAGCAGCAGGGACCAAGTCGATGAGCAGTTCTTC. Together with reference TRBV5-6 and TRBJ2-1, the CDR3 gives the full variable domain: DAGVTQSPTHLIKTRGQQVTLRCSPKSGHDTVSWYQQALGQGPQFIFQYYEEEERQRGNFPDRFSGHQFPNYSSELNVNALLLGDSALYLCASSRDQVDEQFFGPGTRLTVL.

CDR3 nucleotide sequence: TGTGCCAGCACCAGCCTCCCCACGTGTAAGCACGAGCAGTACTTC. It is translated as CASTSLPTCKHEQYF. This sequence joins TRBV21-1 and TRBJ2-7. TRBV21-1 is assigned pseudogene status. The CDR3 loop spans 15 amino acids.

This clone was counted once. The genes are TRBV12-2 and TRBJ2-6; the tabulated D call, TRBD1, remains unverified against the DNA. TRBV12-2 has pseudogene status. This CDR3 is built from 19 residues. The CDR3: CASRLPGTGVFSGANVLTF. CDR3 coding DNA: TGTGCAAGTCGCTTACCCGGGACAGGGGTCTTCTCTGGGGCCAACGTCCTGACTTTC.

V gene TRBV5-5 combines with J gene TRBJ2-1; 8 bases align to TRBD2. This CDR3 region has 14 residues. Germline loops: CDR1 SGHKS, CDR2 YYEKEE (reference sequence). The V segment lost 4 bases and the J segment 12 bases; nucleotides outside the gene matches: 12. Here the CDR3 reads CASSQTGGPLRQFF. The DNA for the CDR3 is TGTGCCAGCAGCCAGACGGGAGGGCCTTTACGGCAGTTCTTC.

The sample holds one count of this clone. The V call is TRBV28, the J call TRBJ2-7; 9 nucleotides agree with TRBD1. The CDR3 sequence is 14 residues long. V trimming: 5 bases; J trimming: 5 bases; junction bases outside the gene matches: 7. Germline V gene data show CDR1 as MDHEN and CDR2 as SYDVKM. The DNA of the CDR3 is TGTGCCAGCAGTGGAACCGGGACAGGGAACGAGCAGTACTTC. Encoded protein: CASSGTGTGNEQYF.

Points on this clone: Other DNA sequences within the sample encode an identical CDR3. The genes are TRBV5-6 and TRBJ1-2, with 9 bases aligning to TRBD1. V lost 7 bases and J lost 1; bases outside the gene matches: 8. The CDR3 has 15 residues. The germline gives CDR1 SGHDT, CDR2 YYEEEE. CDR3 sequence (DNA): TGTGCCAGCCGAAAAACAGGGGGCTTTAACTATGGCTACACCTTC. It specifies CASRKTGGFNYGYTF.

Comments on this clone: The sample has other DNA sequences that encode this CDR3 too. The V call is TRBV27, the J call TRBJ2-7, with D tentatively TRBD1 (8 bases). The V end was cut by 0 bases, the J end by 1 base, with 13 bases between. The CDR3 length is 16 residues. The V gene's germline CDR1 is MNHEY and CDR2 SMNVEV (reference sequence). CDR3 protein: CASSLSGGTGSYEQYF. CDR3 bases: TGTGCCAGCAGTTTATCCGGGGGGACAGGATCCTACGAGCAGTACTTC.

The chain is built from TRBV6-5 and TRBJ2-7, with 7 positions matching TRBD1. V dropped 3 bases and J dropped 4; count of bases not matched to a gene: 9. CDR1 is MNHEY, CDR2 SVGAGI, per germline. The CDR3 covers 15 residues. The DNA for the CDR3 is TGTGCCAGCAGTTATCTGACAGGGACGACGTACGAGCAGTACTTC. It translates to CASSYLTGTTYEQYF.

V and J are TRBV27 and TRBJ2-2; D may be TRBD2 (6 bases). Between the trimmed V and J ends, which lost 5 bases and 3 bases, there was a span of 16 bases. In germline, CDR1 is MNHEY, CDR2 SMNVEV (reference sequence). There are 16 residues in the CDR3. The CDR3 sequence is CASSQVRGSYTGELFF. Here the CDR3 DNA reads TGTGCCAGCAGTCAAGTCCGGGGGAGTTACACCGGGGAGCTGTTTTTT.

V and J are TRBV27 and TRBJ1-6; D might be TRBD1 (6 bases). This CDR3 spans 16 amino acids. The V gene's germline CDR1 is MNHEY and CDR2 SMNVEV (reference sequence). V was cut by 0 bases and J by 8 bases, with 14 bases left in between. CDR3 DNA sequence: TGTGCCAGCAGTTTATCGGCAGGGGAAGTTGATTCACCCCTCCACTTT. This encodes CASSLSAGEVDSPLHF.

The chain has TRBV6-5 and TRBJ2-3, with 10 bases lining up with TRBD2. With V trimmed by 2 bases and J by 5 bases, 7 bases remained unmatched. Germline V gene sequence: CDR1 MNHEY, CDR2 SVGAGI. The CDR3 consists of 16 residues. This CDR3 is CASSYDSSGSLDTQYF. DNA for the CDR3: TGTGCCAGCAGTTACGATTCTAGCGGGAGTCTAGATACGCAGTATTTT.

This clone was observed a single time. V gene TRBV19 combines with J gene TRBJ2-2, with D unresolved. The CDR3 length is 14 residues. Trimming shortened V by 8 bases and J by 0 bases, and 10 bases separated the two germline ends. Germline CDR1 and CDR2: LNHDA and SQIVND (reference sequence). The CDR3 here is CASLPPTNTGELFF. DNA for the CDR3: TGTGCCAGTCTCCCTCCTACGAACACCGGGGAGCTGTTTTTT. The whole variable domain, remainder taken from reference TRBV19 and TRBJ2-2, is DGGITQSPKYLFRKEGQNVTLSCEQNLNHDAMYWYRQDPGQGLRLIYYSQIVNDFQKGDIAEGYSVSREKKESFPLTVTSAQKNPTAFYLCASLPPTNTGELFFGEGSRLTVL.

The CDR3 DNA sequence: TGTGCCAGCAGTGGACCTCAAGAGACCCAGTACTTC. Its translation: CASSGPQETQYF. This chain connects TRBV6-5 to TRBJ2-5; D not resolved. The CDR3 runs 12 residues. In germline, CDR1 is MNHEY, CDR2 SVGAGI. V shed 5 bases and J shed 2 bases, with 6 bases lying between them.